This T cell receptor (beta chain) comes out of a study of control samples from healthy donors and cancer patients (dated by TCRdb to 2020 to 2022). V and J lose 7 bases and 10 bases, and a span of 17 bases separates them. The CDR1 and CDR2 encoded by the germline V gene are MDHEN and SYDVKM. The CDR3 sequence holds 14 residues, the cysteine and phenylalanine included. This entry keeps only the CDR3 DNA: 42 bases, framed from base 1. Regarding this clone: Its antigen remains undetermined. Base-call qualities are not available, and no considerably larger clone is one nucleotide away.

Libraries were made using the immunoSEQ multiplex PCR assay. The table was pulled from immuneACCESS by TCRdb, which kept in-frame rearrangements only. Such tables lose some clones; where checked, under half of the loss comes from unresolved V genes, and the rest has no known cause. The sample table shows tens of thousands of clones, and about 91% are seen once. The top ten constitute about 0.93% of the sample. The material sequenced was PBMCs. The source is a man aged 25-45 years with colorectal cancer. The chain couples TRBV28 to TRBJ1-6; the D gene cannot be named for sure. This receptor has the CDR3 CASTRGSPISPLHF. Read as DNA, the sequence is TGTGCCAGCACTCGCGGGTCACCGATCTCACCCCTCCACTTT.